The next 16 T cell receptor beta chains were all read from a single sample in a study of shared clonotypes between healthy human individuals. Repertoires were generated with immunoSEQ multiplex PCR, while TCRdb's copy carries only in-frame clones and drops some. The sample comprises 550,000 to 700,000 clones, around 73% of which are singletons, and 1.5% to 2% rests with the top ten. The sample comprised memory CD4+ T cells sorted from blood. Subset of the sample: CD45RA-negative fraction. The receptors shown here come from a woman aged 30 to 39 in good health.

The chain recombines TRBV18 with TRBJ1-1, with 8 bases lining up with TRBD1. From germline, CDR1 is KGHSH and CDR2 LQKENI. The CDR3 is 16 amino acids. The V and J ends lost 2 bases and 1 base, in that order; junction bases with no gene match: 6. The CDR3 here is CASSPVRTGTNTEAFF. CDR3 coding DNA: TGTGCCAGCTCACCAGTCAGGACAGGGACGAACACTGAAGCTTTCTTT. Filled out from reference TRBV18 and TRBJ1-1, the complete variable domain reads NAGVMQNPRHLVRRRGQEARLRCSPMKGHSHVYWYRQLPEEGLKFMVYLQKENIIDESGMPKERFSAEFPKEGPSILRIQQVVRGDSAAYFCASSPVRTGTNTEAFFGQGTRLTVV.

The chain is built from TRBV28 and TRBJ1-2; 8 bases fit TRBD1. With 4 bases clipped from V and 5 bases from J, the junction kept 12 bases outside the gene matches. Germline V CDR1 and CDR2: MDHEN, SYDVKM. The CDR3 consists of 16 residues. CDR3 nucleotides: TGTGCCAGCAGTTCACCCAACGACAGGGGCGGATATGGCTACACCTTC. This translates into CASSSPNDRGGYGYTF.

The chain couples TRBV30 to TRBJ2-2; 8 bases are a match to TRBD1. Germline CDR1 and CDR2: GTSNPN and SVGIG (reference sequence). V gave up 4 bases and J gave up 4 bases; unmatched junction bases: 5. The CDR3 is 14 residues long. CDR3 region: CAWIGTGITGELFF. The DNA of the CDR3 is TGTGCCTGGATCGGGACAGGAATCACCGGGGAGCTGTTTTTT.

This clone was found once. The chain is built from TRBV6-1 and TRBJ2-3, with D unresolved. The germline V gene encodes CDR1 MNHNS and CDR2 SASEGT. This CDR3 comprises 15 residues. Trimming stripped 7 bases from V and 2 bases from J, with 16 bases between. This chain's CDR3 is CASILSRIATDTQYF. The CDR3 DNA sequence: TGTGCCAGCATTTTGTCGAGGATCGCCACAGATACGCAGTATTTT.

This chain uses TRBV7-9 with TRBJ1-4; D might be TRBD1 (6 bases). V lost 5 bases to trimming and J lost 0 bases, with 13 bases between them. This CDR3 has 16 residues. The germline V gene has CDR1 SEHNR and CDR2 FQNEAQ (reference sequence). The CDR3 loop reads CASSNWGHTTNEKLFF. CDR3 sequence (DNA): TGTGCCAGCAGCAATTGGGGGCATACAACTAATGAAAAACTGTTTTTT.

On this clone: Other DNA sequences in this sample translate to the same CDR3. J is TRBJ1-3 and V is TRBV6-5; D might be TRBD1 (5 bases). Germline V gene sequence: CDR1 MNHEY, CDR2 SVGAGI. The CDR3 is 13 amino acids. V lost 6 bases, J lost 0 bases, and 6 bases lay in between. CDR3 protein: CASRRGSGNTIYF. In DNA form, the CDR3 reads TGTGCCAGCAGGAGGGGCTCTGGAAACACCATATATTTT.

As concerns this clone: One end of the junction varies from germline; a read error may be responsible. The chain recombines TRBV5-3 with TRBJ1-5, with D possibly being TRBD1 (6 bases). TRBV5-3 is known as an ORF, though its function is uncertain. CDR3 length: 16 residues. CDR3 residues: CAGSLLGACPNQPQHF. The CDR3 DNA is TGTGCCGGAAGCTTGTTGGGGGCTTGTCCCAATCAGCCCCAGCATTTT.

The rearrangement uses TRBV27 and TRBJ2-5, with D possibly TRBD1 on 6 matching bases. Trimming pared 7 bases from V and 5 bases from J, leaving 17 bases between. The length of the CDR3 is 14 residues. From germline, CDR1 is MNHEY and CDR2 SMNVEV (reference sequence). In nucleotides, the CDR3 is TGTGCCAGCAACTCCAATGGGGGCGGGGAGACCCAGTACTTC. Protein product: CASNSNGGGETQYF.

The rearrangement links TRBV19 to TRBJ2-3, with D uncertain. Germline V gives CDR1 LNHDA, CDR2 SQIVND (reference sequence). The V end lost 7 bases, the J end lost 4 bases, and 12 bases lay between the germline ends. The CDR3 runs 13 residues. The CDR3: CASTARVSDTQYF. The DNA for the CDR3 is TGTGCCAGTACCGCCCGGGTGTCAGATACGCAGTATTTT.

This clone came up once. The chain recombines TRBV6-4 with TRBJ1-4; possible D gene TRBD1, 5 bases. This CDR3 has 13 residues. The V gene lost 4 bases and the J gene lost 8 bases, with 11 bases spanning the gap. Germline CDR1 and CDR2: MRHNA and SNTAGT. The chain's CDR3 is CASSAQQGEKLFF. The CDR3 region has the DNA TGTGCCAGCAGTGCACAGCAGGGAGAAAAACTGTTTTTT.

In its sample, this clone was seen many times. This chain connects TRBV2 to TRBJ1-1; a weak D match, TRBD1 (6 bases). Germline values: CDR1 SNHLY, CDR2 FYNNEI. The V end was cut by 7 bases, the J end by 0 bases, with 9 bases between. CDR3 length: 13 residues. The DNA of the CDR3 is TGTGCCAGCAAAGGACAGATGAACACTGAAGCTTTCTTT. Residues: CASKGQMNTEAFF.

This rearrangement joins TRBV6-1 to TRBJ2-7; D is possibly TRBD2 (5 bases). Germline V lookup: CDR1 MNHNS, CDR2 SASEGT. V was shortened by 4 bases and J by 4 bases, with 17 bases between the two germline ends. There are 15 residues in the CDR3. The CDR3, as DNA: TGTGCCAGCAGTGGAAGCCTCGCGGGTCTGTACGAGCAGTACTTC. Translation: CASSGSLAGLYEQYF.

The chain links TRBV7-9 to TRBJ2-2; D gene ambiguous. V was trimmed by 2 bases and J by 3 bases, leaving 16 bases between them. This CDR3 region has 17 residues. Germline V gene data show CDR1 as SEHNR and CDR2 as FQNEAQ (reference sequence). The CDR3 region is CASSLHGWAPDTGELFF. The CDR3 region has the DNA TGTGCCAGCAGCTTACATGGGTGGGCGCCGGACACCGGGGAGCTGTTTTTT.

The V gene is TRBV7-9, the J gene TRBJ2-3; D tentatively reads TRBD1 or TRBD2 (6 bases each). Germline-derived CDR1 and CDR2 are SEHNR and FQNEAQ (reference sequence). V was pared by 2 bases and J by 14 bases, with 14 bases between. This CDR3 spans 12 amino acids. CDR3 sequence: CASSLSSGGVYF. CDR3 DNA: TGTGCCAGCAGCTTATCCTCCGGGGGCGTGTATTTT.

The CDR3 protein is CASSLAQRRNGIQYF. The DNA of the CDR3 is TGTGCCAGCAGCTTAGCCCAGCGAAGAAATGGCATTCAGTACTTC. The V call is TRBV7-2, the J call TRBJ2-4; the D is unclear. V dropped 0 bases and J dropped 9 bases, with 15 bases sitting between them. Per germline, CDR1 SGHTA and CDR2 FQGNSA. The CDR3 consists of 15 residues.

The V and J genes are TRBV29-1 and TRBJ2-7; tentatively, D is TRBD1 (5 bases). The CDR3 runs to 12 residues. Germline lookup yields CDR1 SQVTM and CDR2 ANQGSEA. Trimming took off 7 bases at V and 4 bases at J, with 14 bases between the two ends. The CDR3 region is CSATQGTYEQYF. The CDR3 DNA is TGCAGCGCCACCCAGGGTACATACGAGCAGTACTTC.